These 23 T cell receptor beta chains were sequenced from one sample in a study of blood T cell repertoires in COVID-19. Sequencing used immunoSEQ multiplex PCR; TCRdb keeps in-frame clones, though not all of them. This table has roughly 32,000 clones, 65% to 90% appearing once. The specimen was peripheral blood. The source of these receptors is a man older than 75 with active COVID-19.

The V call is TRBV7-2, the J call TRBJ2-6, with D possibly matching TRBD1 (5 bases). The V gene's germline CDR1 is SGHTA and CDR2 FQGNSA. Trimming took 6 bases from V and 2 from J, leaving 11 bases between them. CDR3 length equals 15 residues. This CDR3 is CASSSAGTGANVLTF. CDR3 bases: TGTGCCAGCAGTTCAGCAGGGACTGGGGCCAACGTCCTGACTTTC.

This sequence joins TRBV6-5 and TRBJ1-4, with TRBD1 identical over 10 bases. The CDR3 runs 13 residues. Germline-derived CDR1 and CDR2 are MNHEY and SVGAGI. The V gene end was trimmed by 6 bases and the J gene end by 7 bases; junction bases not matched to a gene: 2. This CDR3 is CASRDRGGEKLFF. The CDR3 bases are TGTGCCAGCAGGGACAGGGGGGGTGAAAAACTGTTTTTT.

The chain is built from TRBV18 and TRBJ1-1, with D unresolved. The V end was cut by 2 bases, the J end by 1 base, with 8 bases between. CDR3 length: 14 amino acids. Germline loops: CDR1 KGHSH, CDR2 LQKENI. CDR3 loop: CASSPGSGNTEAFF. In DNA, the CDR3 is TGTGCCAGCTCACCAGGGTCGGGGAACACTGAAGCTTTCTTT. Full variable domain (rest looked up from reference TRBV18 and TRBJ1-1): NAGVMQNPRHLVRRRGQEARLRCSPMKGHSHVYWYRQLPEEGLKFMVYLQKENIIDESGMPKERFSAEFPKEGPSILRIQQVVRGDSAAYFCASSPGSGNTEAFFGQGTRLTVV.

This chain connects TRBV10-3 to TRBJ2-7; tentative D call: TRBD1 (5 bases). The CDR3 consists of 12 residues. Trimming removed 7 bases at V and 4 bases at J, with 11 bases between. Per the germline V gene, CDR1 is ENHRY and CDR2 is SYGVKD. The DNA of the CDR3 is TGTGCCATCAACCAGGGTGGTTACGAGCAGTACTTC. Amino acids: CAINQGGYEQYF.

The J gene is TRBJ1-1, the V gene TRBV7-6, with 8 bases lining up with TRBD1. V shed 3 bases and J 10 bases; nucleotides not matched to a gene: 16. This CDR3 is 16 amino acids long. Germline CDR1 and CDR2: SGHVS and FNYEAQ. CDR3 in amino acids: CASSFGGDRRPSVAFF. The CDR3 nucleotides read TGTGCCAGCAGCTTTGGGGGGGACAGGAGGCCTTCTGTAGCTTTCTTT. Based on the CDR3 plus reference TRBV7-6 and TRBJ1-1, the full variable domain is GAGVSQSPRYKVTKRGQDVALRCDPISGHVSLYWYRQALGQGPEFLTYFNYEAQQDKSGLPNDRFSAERPEGSISTLTIQRTEQRDSAMYRCASSFGGDRRPSVAFFGQGTRLTVV.

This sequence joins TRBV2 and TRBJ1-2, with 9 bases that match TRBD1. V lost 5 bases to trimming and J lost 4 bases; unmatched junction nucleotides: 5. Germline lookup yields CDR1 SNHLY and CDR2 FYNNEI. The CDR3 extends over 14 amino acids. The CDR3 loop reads CASSRGQGAYGYTF. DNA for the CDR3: TGTGCCAGCAGTCGGGGACAGGGAGCCTATGGCTACACCTTC.

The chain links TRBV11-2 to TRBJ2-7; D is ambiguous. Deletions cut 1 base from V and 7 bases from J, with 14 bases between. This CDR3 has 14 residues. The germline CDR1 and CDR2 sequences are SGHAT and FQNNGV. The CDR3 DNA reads TGTGCCAGCAGCTTAGTTCACTCCGCTCCAGAGCAGTACTTC. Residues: CASSLVHSAPEQYF.

Written as DNA, the CDR3 is TGTGCCAGCAGTCGGACTAGCGGGGGTTCCTACGAGCAGTACTTC. It translates to CASSRTSGGSYEQYF. The V call is TRBV11-2, the J call TRBJ2-7; 13 nucleotides match TRBD2. The V and J ends lost 6 bases and 1 base, in that order; junction bases with no gene match: 3. The germline gives CDR1 SGHAT, CDR2 FQNNGV. The CDR3 loop spans 15 amino acids.

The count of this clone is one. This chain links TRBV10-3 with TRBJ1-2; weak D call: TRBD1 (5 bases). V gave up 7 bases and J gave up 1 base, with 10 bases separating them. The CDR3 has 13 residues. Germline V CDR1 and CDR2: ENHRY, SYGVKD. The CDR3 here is CAITYRSNYGYTF. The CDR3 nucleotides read TGTGCCATCACATACAGGAGTAACTATGGCTACACCTTC.

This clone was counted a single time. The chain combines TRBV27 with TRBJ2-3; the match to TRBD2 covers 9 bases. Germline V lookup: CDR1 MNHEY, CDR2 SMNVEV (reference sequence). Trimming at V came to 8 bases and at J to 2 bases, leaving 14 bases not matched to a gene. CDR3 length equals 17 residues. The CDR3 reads CASLRTGLAEITDTQYF. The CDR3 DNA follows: TGTGCCAGCCTCCGCACGGGACTAGCCGAAATCACAGATACGCAGTATTTT.

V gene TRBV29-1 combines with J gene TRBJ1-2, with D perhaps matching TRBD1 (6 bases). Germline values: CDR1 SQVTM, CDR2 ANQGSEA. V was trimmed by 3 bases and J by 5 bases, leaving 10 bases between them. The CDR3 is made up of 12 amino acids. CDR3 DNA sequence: TGCAGCGTTGACAGGGACATATATGGCTACACCTTC. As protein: CSVDRDIYGYTF.

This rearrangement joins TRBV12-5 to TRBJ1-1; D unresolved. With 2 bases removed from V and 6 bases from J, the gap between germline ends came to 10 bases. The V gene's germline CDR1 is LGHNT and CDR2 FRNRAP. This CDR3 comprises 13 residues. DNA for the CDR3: TGTGCTAGTGGTTTGCTAGCTGGTTCTGAAGCTTTCTTT. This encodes CASGLLAGSEAFF. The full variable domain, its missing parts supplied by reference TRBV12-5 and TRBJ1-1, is DARVTQTPRHKVTEMGQEVTMRCQPILGHNTVFWYRQTMMQGLELLAYFRNRAPLDDSGMPKDRFSAEMPDATLATLKIQPSEPRDSAVYFCASGLLAGSEAFFGQGTRLTVV.

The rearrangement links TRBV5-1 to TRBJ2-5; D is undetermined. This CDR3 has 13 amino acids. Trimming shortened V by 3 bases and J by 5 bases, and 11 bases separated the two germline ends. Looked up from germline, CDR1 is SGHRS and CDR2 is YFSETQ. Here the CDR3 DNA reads TGCGCCAGCAGCTCGGTAGTCCGGGAGACCCAGTACTTC. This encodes CASSSVVRETQYF.

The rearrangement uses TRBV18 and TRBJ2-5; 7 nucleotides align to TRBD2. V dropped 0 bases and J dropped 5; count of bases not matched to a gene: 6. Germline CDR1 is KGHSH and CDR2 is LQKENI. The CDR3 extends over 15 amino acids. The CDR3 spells CASSPPRNGGETQYF. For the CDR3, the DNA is TGTGCCAGCTCACCACCTCGCAACGGGGGGGAGACCCAGTACTTC.

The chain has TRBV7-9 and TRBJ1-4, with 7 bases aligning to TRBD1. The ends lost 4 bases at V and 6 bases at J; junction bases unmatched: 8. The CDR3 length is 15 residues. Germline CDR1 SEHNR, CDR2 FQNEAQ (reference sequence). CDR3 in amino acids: CASSSTDREDEKLFF. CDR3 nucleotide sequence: TGTGCCAGCAGCTCCACAGACAGGGAGGATGAAAAACTGTTTTTT.

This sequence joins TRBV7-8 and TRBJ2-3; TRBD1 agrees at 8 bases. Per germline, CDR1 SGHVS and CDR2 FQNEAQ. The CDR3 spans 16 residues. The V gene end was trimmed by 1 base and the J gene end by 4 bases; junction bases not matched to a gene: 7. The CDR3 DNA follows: TGTGCCAGCAGCTTAGAGATCAGGGGGCTGGCAGATACGCAGTATTTT. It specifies CASSLEIRGLADTQYF.

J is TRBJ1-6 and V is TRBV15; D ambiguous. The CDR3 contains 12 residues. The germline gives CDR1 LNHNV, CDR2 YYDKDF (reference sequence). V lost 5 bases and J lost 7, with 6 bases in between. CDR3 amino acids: CATSEQNSPLHF. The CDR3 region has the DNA TGTGCCACCAGCGAGCAAAATTCACCCCTCCACTTT.

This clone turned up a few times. This CDR3 is CASSTLLTGMIPLHF. The CDR3 nucleotides are TGTGCCAGCAGTACACTTCTCACAGGGATGATACCCCTCCACTTT. The rearrangement joins TRBV28 to TRBJ1-6, with D possibly TRBD1 on 6 matching bases. The CDR3 is 15 residues long. The germline gives CDR1 MDHEN, CDR2 SYDVKM. With 5 bases removed from V and 12 bases from J, the gap between germline ends came to 20 bases.

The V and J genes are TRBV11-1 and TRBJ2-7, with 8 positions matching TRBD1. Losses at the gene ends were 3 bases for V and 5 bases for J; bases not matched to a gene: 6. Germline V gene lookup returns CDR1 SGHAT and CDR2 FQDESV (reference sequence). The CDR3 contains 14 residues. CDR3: CASSFGQGAHEQYF. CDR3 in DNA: TGTGCCAGCAGCTTCGGGCAGGGGGCCCACGAGCAGTACTTC.

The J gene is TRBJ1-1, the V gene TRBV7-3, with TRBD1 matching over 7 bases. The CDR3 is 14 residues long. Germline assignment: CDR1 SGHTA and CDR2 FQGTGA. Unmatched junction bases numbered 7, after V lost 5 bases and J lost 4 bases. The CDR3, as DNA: TGTGCCAGCAGCCCAGGACAGGAGCTCACTGAAGCTTTCTTT. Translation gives CASSPGQELTEAFF.

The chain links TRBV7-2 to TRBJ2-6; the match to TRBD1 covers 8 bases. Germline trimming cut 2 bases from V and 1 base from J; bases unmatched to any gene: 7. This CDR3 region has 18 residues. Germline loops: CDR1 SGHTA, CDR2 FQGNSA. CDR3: CASSLQGRGRSGANVLTF. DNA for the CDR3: TGTGCCAGCAGCTTACAGGGCAGGGGGCGTTCTGGGGCCAACGTCCTGACTTTC.

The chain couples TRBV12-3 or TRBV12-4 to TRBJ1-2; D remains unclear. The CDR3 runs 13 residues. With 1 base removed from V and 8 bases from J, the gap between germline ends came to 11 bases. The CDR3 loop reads CASSLGQDWGYTF. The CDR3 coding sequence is TGTGCCAGCAGTTTAGGTCAGGATTGGGGCTACACCTTC.

The DNA for the CDR3 is TGTGCCACCAGCAGGGGGACAGGTGGATTATTAGGGGGGAACGAGCAGTACTTC. Translated, it gives CATSRGTGGLLGGNEQYF. V is TRBV15 and J is TRBJ2-7; 8 bases map to TRBD1. J lost 5 bases, V lost 3 bases, and 18 bases had no gene match. The CDR3 spans 18 residues. Looked up from germline, CDR1 is LNHNV and CDR2 is YYDKDF (reference sequence).